These T cell receptor beta chains were read from a single sample in a study of T cell responses to AZD1222 COVID-19 vaccine. The data were produced by immunoSEQ multiplex PCR, yet TCRdb's version contains in-frame clones alone and is incomplete. Of 110,000 or so clones in the sample, around 88% were seen once. Sequenced material: peripheral blood, taken 28 days after the second AZD1222 dose. The origin of the receptors is an adult who received the AZD1222 COVID-19 vaccine. Each CDR3 is given with its conserved first and last residue. Fields, in order: CDR3 length, J gene, V gene, clone size, CDR3 protein. Expanded clones are given a class, and other clones once, few, many or no size at all.

CDR3 length: 13; J gene: TRBJ1-2; V gene: TRBV3-1/TRBV3-2; clone size: .; CDR3 protein: CASSQGMGFGYTF
CDR3 length: 13; J gene: TRBJ1-5; V gene: TRBV6-5; clone size: .; CDR3 protein: CASSSSTDQPQHF
CDR3 length: 15; J gene: TRBJ1-1; V gene: TRBV4-1; clone size: .; CDR3 protein: CASSHPIVPNTEAFF
CDR3 length: 13; J gene: TRBJ1-5; V gene: TRBV27; clone size: .; CDR3 protein: CASSPPEGQPQHF
CDR3 length: 16; J gene: TRBJ2-2; V gene: TRBV9; clone size: .; CDR3 protein: CASSAAGTRGTGELFF
CDR3 length: 20; J gene: TRBJ2-3; V gene: TRBV5-1; clone size: .; CDR3 protein: CASSPGRTSGGAGRGDTQYF
CDR3 length: 13; J gene: TRBJ1-2; V gene: TRBV24-1; clone size: .; CDR3 protein: CATSGDRGTGYTF
CDR3 length: 15; J gene: TRBJ1-4; V gene: TRBV7-2; clone size: .; CDR3 protein: CASSAQNTANEKLFF
CDR3 length: 16; J gene: TRBJ2-1; V gene: TRBV6-1; clone size: .; CDR3 protein: CASSEAHGTTYNEQFF
CDR3 length: 15; J gene: TRBJ1-6; V gene: TRBV5-6; clone size: .; CDR3 protein: CASSLRASWGSPLHF
CDR3 length: 12; J gene: TRBJ2-7; V gene: TRBV6-5; clone size: .; CDR3 protein: CASIRGTYEQYF
CDR3 length: 13; J gene: TRBJ2-5; V gene: TRBV19; clone size: .; CDR3 protein: CASSRDRGETQYF
CDR3 length: 12; J gene: TRBJ1-2; V gene: TRBV6-5; clone size: .; CDR3 protein: CASRGPSGGYTF
CDR3 length: 16; J gene: TRBJ1-1; V gene: TRBV7-2; clone size: .; CDR3 protein: CASSLDSGTPNTEAFF
CDR3 length: 14; J gene: TRBJ1-2; V gene: TRBV6-1; clone size: .; CDR3 protein: CASSDRDRGRGYTF
CDR3 length: 13; J gene: TRBJ1-1; V gene: TRBV10-1; clone size: .; CDR3 protein: CASSLGATGYAFF
CDR3 length: 16; J gene: TRBJ2-5; V gene: TRBV7-6; clone size: many; CDR3 protein: CASSSQGLAGPETQYF
CDR3 length: 13; J gene: TRBJ2-5; V gene: TRBV10-3; clone size: .; CDR3 protein: CAAQGEGQETQYF
CDR3 length: 14; J gene: TRBJ2-7; V gene: TRBV2; clone size: .; CDR3 protein: CASSDWLDSYEQYF
CDR3 length: 14; J gene: TRBJ1-5; V gene: TRBV2; clone size: once; CDR3 protein: CASVSANSNQPQHF
CDR3 length: 14; J gene: TRBJ2-2; V gene: TRBV7-3; clone size: .; CDR3 protein: CASSLSGETGELFF
CDR3 length: 14; J gene: TRBJ1-5; V gene: TRBV7-2; clone size: .; CDR3 protein: CASSDHSLGQPQHF
CDR3 length: 11; J gene: TRBJ2-3; V gene: TRBV6-1; clone size: .; CDR3 protein: CASSEGYTQYF
CDR3 length: 13; J gene: TRBJ2-1; V gene: TRBV19; clone size: .; CDR3 protein: CATLAGGINEQFF
CDR3 length: 14; J gene: TRBJ1-6; V gene: TRBV7-8; clone size: .; CDR3 protein: CASSITGLQSPLHF
CDR3 length: 12; J gene: TRBJ1-5; V gene: TRBV6-2/TRBV6-3; clone size: .; CDR3 protein: CASSYQGQPQHF
CDR3 length: 12; J gene: TRBJ1-5; V gene: TRBV7-9; clone size: .; CDR3 protein: CASSASGQPQHF
CDR3 length: 13; J gene: TRBJ1-6; V gene: TRBV10-3; clone size: .; CDR3 protein: CAIRAGENSPLHF
CDR3 length: 16; J gene: TRBJ1-3; V gene: TRBV10-2; clone size: .; CDR3 protein: CASSESRTGSGNTIYF